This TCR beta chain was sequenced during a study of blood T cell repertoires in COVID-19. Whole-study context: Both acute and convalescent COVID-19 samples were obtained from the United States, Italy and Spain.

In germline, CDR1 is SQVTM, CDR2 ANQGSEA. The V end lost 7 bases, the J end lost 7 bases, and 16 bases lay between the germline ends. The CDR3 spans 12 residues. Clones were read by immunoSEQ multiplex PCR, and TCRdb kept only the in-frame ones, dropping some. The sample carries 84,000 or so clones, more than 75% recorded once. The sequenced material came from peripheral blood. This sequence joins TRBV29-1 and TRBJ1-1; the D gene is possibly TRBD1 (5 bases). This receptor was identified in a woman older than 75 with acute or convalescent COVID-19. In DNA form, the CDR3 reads TGCAGCGCCGGAGGAGGGGACCGTGAAGCTTTCTTT. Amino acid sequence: CSAGGGDREAFF.